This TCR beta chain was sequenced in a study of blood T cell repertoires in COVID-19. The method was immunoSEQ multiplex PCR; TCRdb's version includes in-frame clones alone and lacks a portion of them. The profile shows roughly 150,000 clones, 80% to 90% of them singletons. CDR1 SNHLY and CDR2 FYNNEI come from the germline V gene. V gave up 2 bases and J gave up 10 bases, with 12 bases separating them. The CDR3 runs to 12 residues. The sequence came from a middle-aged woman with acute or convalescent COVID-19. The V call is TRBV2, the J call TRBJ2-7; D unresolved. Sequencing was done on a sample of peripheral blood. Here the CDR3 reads CASSETARDQYF. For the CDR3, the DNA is TGTGCCAGCAGTGAAACAGCAAGAGATCAGTACTTC.